This paragraph reports one T cell receptor beta chain. This clone was observed a few times. The antigen it binds to is not known. No base-level quality is on record; no much larger clone is a single base apart. The study evaluated CTLA-4 blockade (ipilimumab) given together with focal radiation therapy in patients who had chemo-refractory metastatic non-small-cell lung cancer. Library prep was done by the immunoSEQ multiplex PCR assay. In its TCRdb copy, this immuneACCESS table keeps in-frame sequences only and misses some clones. Where compared with another copy, unresolved V genes explain less than half of these, and the others have no known cause. For this sample there are approximately 98,000 clones; 75% to 85% appear just once. Together, the top ten hold 3.4% of the sample. The germline V gene encodes CDR1 SQVTM and CDR2 ANQGSEA. The CDR3 spans 14 residues, from the cysteine through the phenylalanine. The DNA shown is the 42-base CDR3, in frame from base 1. V loses 3 bases of germline sequence and J loses 3 bases, and the interval between the two ends is 13 bases.

The sample originates from a study of radiotherapy plus CTLA-4 blockade in lung cancer (dated by TCRdb to the late 2010s). Looking at the study overall: Among enrolled patients, 15% to 20% had an objective response and 25% to 35% reached disease control. General study outcomes and caveats: After treatment with radiotherapy and ipilimumab, TCR clones that originated in tumors expanded in peripheral blood. Early dynamic changes in blood T cell clones, together with increased serum interferon-beta after radiation, were reported as the strongest predictors of response.

The input for sequencing was peripheral blood, taken from a patient treated with radiotherapy plus ipilimumab. The clonotype comes from a human donor with non-small cell lung cancer who had a partial response to radiotherapy plus ipilimumab. The receptor chain draws on TRBV29-1 and TRBJ2-3; the D gene is perhaps TRBD1, on 5 matching bases. The CDR3 region: CSVDQGIATDTQYF. DNA sequence: TGCAGCGTTGATCAGGGCATCGCGACAGATACGCAGTATTTT.